This entry features one T cell receptor (beta chain) sequence. The CDR3 runs 15 residues. The germline V gene has CDR1 SGHRS and CDR2 YFSETQ. The V segment lost 0 bases and the J segment 10 bases; nucleotides outside the gene matches: 12. The data belong to a study of blood T cell repertoires in COVID-19. Profiled with immunoSEQ multiplex PCR; TCRdb holds only in-frame clones, not every one. The sample yields about 23,000 clones, just over 85% seen once. Sequencing used peripheral blood. The chain carries TRBV5-1 and TRBJ1-1, with TRBD1 matching 7 bases. This TCR was sampled from a woman aged 80 or over with acute or convalescent COVID-19. CDR3 region: CASSLEGQPSDTAFF. The CDR3 region has the DNA TGCGCCAGCAGCTTGGAGGGACAGCCTAGTGATACAGCTTTCTTT.